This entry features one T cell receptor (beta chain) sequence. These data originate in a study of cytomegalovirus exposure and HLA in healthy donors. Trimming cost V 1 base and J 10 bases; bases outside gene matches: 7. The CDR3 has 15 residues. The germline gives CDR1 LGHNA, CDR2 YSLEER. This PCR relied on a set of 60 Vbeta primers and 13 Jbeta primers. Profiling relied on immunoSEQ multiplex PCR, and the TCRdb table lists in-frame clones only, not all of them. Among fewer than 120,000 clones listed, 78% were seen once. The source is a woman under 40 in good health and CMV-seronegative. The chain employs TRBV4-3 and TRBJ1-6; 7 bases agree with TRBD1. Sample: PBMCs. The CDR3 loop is CASSQGQGQGSPLHF. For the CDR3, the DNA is TGCGCCAGCAGCCAAGGACAGGGTCAAGGATCACCCCTCCACTTT.